These 17 T cell receptor beta chains came from one sample sequenced in a study of early T cells in non-severe SARS-CoV-2 infection. One entry per CDR3 protein results from TCRdb running MiXCR on the 5' RACE reads. Of tens of thousands of distinct CDR3 sequences in the sample, 5% to 6.5% were seen once. Sequenced sample: whole blood. The source of these receptors is an adult who was a healthcare worker with PCR-confirmed SARS-CoV-2 infection or an uninfected control (not recorded which).

Ten or more counts support this clonotype. The chain is built from TRBV20-1 and TRBJ2-1; D is ambiguous. Between the trimmed V and J ends, which lost 0 bases and 6 bases, there was a span of 9 bases. This CDR3 has 13 amino acids. Germline values: CDR1 DFQATT, CDR2 SNEGSKA (reference sequence). CDR3 sequence: CSAREGRINEQFF. DNA for the CDR3: TGCAGTGCTAGAGAAGGTCGTATCAATGAGCAGTTCTTC.

This clonotype came up a few times. The chain has TRBV29-1 and TRBJ1-2; tentatively, D is TRBD1 (6 bases). V dropped 7 bases and J dropped 6 bases, with 15 bases sitting between them. The CDR3 is 12 residues long. The germline gives CDR1 SQVTM, CDR2 ANQGSEA. This CDR3 is CSGRTGRDGYTF. CDR3 nucleotide sequence: TGCAGCGGCCGAACAGGGCGCGATGGCTACACCTTC.

This clonotype was seen repeatedly, ten times or more. The chain is built from TRBV12-3 or TRBV12-4 and TRBJ1-5; D is undetermined. Trimming took off 5 bases at V and 0 bases at J, with 11 bases between the two ends. This CDR3 spans 15 amino acids. In DNA, the CDR3 is TGTGCCAGCAGTACAGCAATCTATAGCAATCAGCCCCAGCATTTT. This sequence encodes CASSTAIYSNQPQHF.

In this sample, this clonotype turned up many times. The chain combines TRBV4-1 with TRBJ2-4, with D perhaps matching TRBD2 (5 bases). The germline V and J ends were trimmed by 3 bases and 8 bases, with 8 bases remaining between them. The CDR3 has 12 amino acids. CDR1 is MGHRA and CDR2 is YSYEKL in the germline V gene. The CDR3 is CASSHPGDIQYF. The CDR3 DNA is TGCGCCAGCAGCCACCCCGGGGACATTCAGTACTTC.

V usage is TRBV6-2 or TRBV6-3 and J usage is TRBJ2-7; 9 nucleotides line up with TRBD1. J was trimmed by 6 bases and V by 6 bases; bases with no gene match: 6. CDR3 length: 13 amino acids. The V gene's germline CDR1 is MNHEY and CDR2 SVGEGT. CDR3 loop: CASRGDRAGEQYF. In DNA, the CDR3 is TGTGCCAGCAGGGGGGACAGGGCTGGCGAGCAGTACTTC.

In its sample, this clonotype was seen many times. The gene calls are TRBV6-6 and TRBJ2-1; 9 bases fit TRBD1. Trimming removed 5 bases from V and 9 bases from J; junction bases left unmatched: 11. The germline V gene has CDR1 MNHNY and CDR2 SVGAGI (reference sequence). The CDR3 spans 15 residues. The CDR3 loop reads CASSVRDRVDVEQFF. In nucleotides, the CDR3 is TGTGCCAGCAGTGTCCGGGACAGGGTTGACGTTGAGCAGTTCTTC.

This clonotype has at least ten counts. The chain recombines TRBV6-5 with TRBJ1-2; TRBD1 might be the D (5 bases). The CDR3 totals 14 residues. V dropped 0 bases and J dropped 4 bases, with 9 bases sitting between them. CDR1 and CDR2 (germline): MNHEY, SVGAGI. The CDR3 spells CASSYSGVGYGYTF. CDR3 bases: TGTGCCAGCAGTTACTCAGGGGTCGGCTATGGCTACACCTTC.

CDR3 region: CASRSGGNTGELFF. The DNA of the CDR3 is TGTGCCAGCAGAAGCGGGGGAAACACCGGGGAGCTGTTTTTT. The chain combines TRBV27 with TRBJ2-2; TRBD2 agrees at 8 bases. The CDR3 length is 14 residues. The germline gives CDR1 MNHEY, CDR2 SMNVEV (reference sequence). The J segment lost 2 bases and the V segment lost 6 bases, leaving 2 bases of the junction unmatched.

There are a few counts of this clonotype. The chain carries TRBV27 and TRBJ1-5; D is ambiguous. The CDR3 contains 13 residues. Between the trimmed V and J ends, which lost 3 bases and 5 bases, there was a span of 8 bases. CDR1 and CDR2 from the germline V gene are MNHEY and SMNVEV (reference sequence). DNA for the CDR3: TGTGCCAGCAGTTTGGTACCTCATCAGCCCCAGCATTTT. It yields the protein CASSLVPHQPQHF.

The chain joins TRBV2 to TRBJ2-5, with 9 bases aligning to TRBD1. V lost 5 bases, J lost 6 bases, and 7 bases stayed unmatched. Germline CDR1 is SNHLY and CDR2 is FYNNEI. This CDR3 is built from 14 residues. CDR3 in amino acids: CASSTGGAAKTQYF. The DNA for the CDR3 is TGTGCCAGCAGTACAGGGGGCGCAGCAAAGACCCAGTACTTC.

The chain joins TRBV12-3 or TRBV12-4 to TRBJ2-7; possibly TRBD1 or TRBD2 for D (6 bases each). The V end lost 3 bases, the J end lost 4 bases, and 13 bases lay between the germline ends. This CDR3 has 14 amino acids. This chain's CDR3 is CASSLATRGYEQYF. Written as DNA, the CDR3 is TGTGCCAGCAGTTTGGCGACTAGGGGGTACGAGCAGTACTTC.

This clonotype was observed many times. The chain recombines TRBV6-6 with TRBJ2-5, with TRBD2 matching over 7 bases. This CDR3 is 15 amino acids long. CDR1 and CDR2 (germline): MNHNY, SVGAGI (reference sequence). The V segment lost 6 bases and the J segment 2 bases; nucleotides outside the gene matches: 9. Here the CDR3 reads CASRGGRAPQETQYF. DNA for the CDR3: TGTGCCAGCAGGGGGGGGAGGGCCCCGCAAGAGACCCAGTACTTC.

This clonotype was found many times. This chain links TRBV11-2 with TRBJ2-1; 7 positions match TRBD2. The germline V gene has CDR1 SGHAT and CDR2 FQNNGV. The J segment lost 5 bases and the V segment lost 1 base, leaving 5 bases of the junction unmatched. The CDR3 covers 15 residues. The CDR3 DNA sequence: TGTGCCAGCAGCTTAGCTAGCGGAGCTCACAATGAGCAGTTCTTC. This translates into CASSLASGAHNEQFF.

In its sample, this clonotype was seen many times. This sequence joins TRBV28 and TRBJ2-1; 8 bases are a match to TRBD1. The CDR3 spans 15 residues. V lost 2 bases, J lost 2 bases, and 2 bases stayed unmatched. The germline CDR1 and CDR2 sequences are MDHEN and SYDVKM. CDR3 nucleotides: TGTGCCAGCAGTTTAGGGACAGGACCCTACAATGAGCAGTTCTTC. It is translated as CASSLGTGPYNEQFF.

The sample holds many counts of this clonotype. The V and J genes are TRBV6-2 or TRBV6-3 and TRBJ2-5, with D perhaps matching TRBD2 (6 bases). This CDR3 contains 20 residues. The V end was cut by 2 bases, the J end by 1 base, with 26 bases between. CDR1 MNHEY and CDR2 SVGEGT come from the germline V gene. In DNA, the CDR3 is TGTGCCAGCAGTTACCCCCTCCCCCGCCGGGACTCAGACACCCAAGAGACCCAGTACTTC. The encoded protein is CASSYPLPRRDSDTQETQYF.

A few counts support this clonotype. The V and J genes are TRBV6-5 and TRBJ1-1; 8 bases are a match to TRBD1. Germline CDR1 MNHEY, CDR2 SVGAGI. J was trimmed by 1 base and V by 6 bases; bases with no gene match: 13. This CDR3 is 17 amino acids long. CDR3 DNA sequence: TGTGCCAGCAGACCTGCTTTTCGACAGGGGCCGAACACTGAAGCTTTCTTT. Translated: CASRPAFRQGPNTEAFF.

In its sample, this clonotype was seen many times. The V gene is TRBV18, the J gene TRBJ1-1, with D uncertain. CDR1 KGHSH and CDR2 LQKENI come from the germline V gene. The CDR3 loop spans 12 amino acids. V was cut by 4 bases and J by 3 bases, with 6 bases left in between. The DNA of the CDR3 is TGTGCCAGCTCACTGAGCGACACTGAAGCTTTCTTT. Residues: CASSLSDTEAFF.